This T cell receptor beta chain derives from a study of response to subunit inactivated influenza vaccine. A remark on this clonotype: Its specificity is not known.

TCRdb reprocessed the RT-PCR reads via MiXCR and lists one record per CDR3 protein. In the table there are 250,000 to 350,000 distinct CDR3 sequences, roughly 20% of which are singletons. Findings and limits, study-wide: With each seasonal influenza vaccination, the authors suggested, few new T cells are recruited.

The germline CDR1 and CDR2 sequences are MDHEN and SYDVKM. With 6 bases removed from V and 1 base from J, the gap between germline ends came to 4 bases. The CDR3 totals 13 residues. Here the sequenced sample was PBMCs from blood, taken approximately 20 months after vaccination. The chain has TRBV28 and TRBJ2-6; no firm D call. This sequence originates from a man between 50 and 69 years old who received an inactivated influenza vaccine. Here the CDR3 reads CASRDSGANVLTF. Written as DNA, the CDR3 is TGTGCCAGCAGAGATTCTGGGGCCAACGTCCTGACTTTC.